This entry lists 24 T cell receptor beta chains sequenced from one sample in a study of T cell responses to AZD1222 COVID-19 vaccine listed by TCRdb under 2021. The time point label for this specimen denotes: baseline before first vaccination. Library preparation employed the immunoSEQ multiplex PCR assay. TCRdb provides this immuneACCESS table in a form limited to in-frame rearrangements. Some clones are lacking; in checked studies, under half of them reflect an unresolved V gene, and why the rest are absent is not known. The sample profile shows about 84,000 clones; about 85% of them were found once. The ten largest clones take up approximately 1.6% of the sample. The sequencing here drew on peripheral blood, taken on day 0 of AZD1222 vaccination. The receptors here all came from an adult in good health.

V gene TRBV19 combines with J gene TRBJ2-1; 9 nucleotides match TRBD2. The junction had 15 bases not matched to a gene; V was cut back by 3 bases and J by 9 bases. In germline, CDR1 is LNHDA, CDR2 SQIVND (reference sequence). This CDR3 is 17 amino acids long. CDR3 DNA sequence: TGTGCCAGTAGTATTCCACTGACTAGCGGCGGAGGGGGTGAGCAGTTCTTC. It codes for CASSIPLTSGGGGEQFF.

The CDR3 region has the DNA TGTGCCAGCAGCACTGACAGGGGAGTAATCTATGGCTACACCTTC. The encoded protein is CASSTDRGVIYGYTF. This chain links TRBV6-5 with TRBJ1-2; 8 bases fit TRBD1. Germline V gene lookup returns CDR1 MNHEY and CDR2 SVGAGI. Germline trimming cut 6 bases from V and 4 bases from J; bases unmatched to any gene: 10. The CDR3 covers 15 residues.

This clone was seen a few times. The V gene is TRBV3-1 (or the pseudogene TRBV3-2), the J gene TRBJ1-5; D is unresolved. The CDR3 runs 13 residues. Between the trimmed V and J ends, which lost 2 bases and 3 bases, there was a span of 5 bases. Germline CDR1 LGHDT, CDR2 YNNKEL (reference sequence). CDR3 sequence: CASSQSINQPQHF. The CDR3 nucleotides are TGTGCCAGCAGCCAAAGCATCAATCAGCCCCAGCATTTT.

The chain recombines TRBV4-3 with TRBJ2-6; TRBD2 matches at 13 bases. V lost 4 bases and J lost 3; bases outside the gene matches: 6. Germline V gene lookup returns CDR1 LGHNA and CDR2 YSLEER. The CDR3 sequence is 18 residues long. The CDR3 sequence: CASSLGLAGVGGANVLTF. CDR3 DNA sequence: TGCGCCAGCAGCCTCGGACTAGCGGGAGTAGGTGGGGCCAACGTCCTGACTTTC.

The V gene is TRBV25-1, the J gene TRBJ2-1, with a possible D match to TRBD1 (6 bases). This CDR3 comprises 12 residues. Looked up from germline, CDR1 is MGHDK and CDR2 is SYGVNS. V was shortened by 4 bases and J by 10 bases, with 11 bases between the two germline ends. CDR3 nucleotide sequence: TGTGCCAGCAGTGTGGGGGCTGGGGAGCAGTTCTTC. Protein sequence: CASSVGAGEQFF.

The chain uses TRBV30 and TRBJ2-3; tentatively, D is TRBD2 (5 bases). Trimming removed 3 bases from V and 2 bases from J, with 12 bases in between. This CDR3 comprises 14 residues. Germline-derived CDR1 and CDR2 are GTSNPN and SVGIG (reference sequence). CDR3 in amino acids: CAWSSGGLTDTQYF. The CDR3 bases are TGTGCCTGGAGCTCAGGCGGGCTCACAGATACGCAGTATTTT.

V is TRBV28 and J is TRBJ1-2; no clear D gene. The CDR3 has 16 amino acids. Trimming pared 8 bases from V and 7 bases from J, leaving 26 bases between. Germline V gene lookup returns CDR1 MDHEN and CDR2 SYDVKM. CDR3 loop: CASAGPGTSNPSGYTF. The CDR3 DNA reads TGTGCCAGCGCCGGGCCGGGAACATCAAATCCGTCTGGCTACACCTTC.

The chain carries TRBV5-1 and TRBJ2-5; D gene ambiguous. This CDR3 is 15 amino acids long. V lost 0 bases and J 1 base, leaving 10 bases between the germline ends. Germline V CDR1 and CDR2: SGHRS, YFSETQ. As DNA, the CDR3 is TGCGCCAGCAGCTTGGATGCGAGTTTCCAAGAGACCCAGTACTTC. Its translation: CASSLDASFQETQYF. Looking up the rest from reference TRBV5-1 and TRBJ2-5 gives the full variable domain: KAGVTQTPRYLIKTRGQQVTLSCSPISGHRSVSWYQQTPGQGLQFLFEYFSETQRNKGNFPGRFSGRQFSNSRSEMNVSTLELGDSALYLCASSLDASFQETQYFGPGTRLLVL.

The chain uses TRBV7-9 and TRBJ1-1, with D possibly being TRBD1 (5 bases). Germline CDR1 and CDR2: SEHNR and FQNEAQ (reference sequence). V dropped 5 bases and J dropped 0 bases, with 10 bases sitting between them. The CDR3 spans 14 residues. CDR3 DNA sequence: TGTGCCAGCAGCAGGGGCCAACTGAACACTGAAGCTTTCTTT. Translating gives CASSRGQLNTEAFF. The full variable domain, with the rest looked up from reference TRBV7-9 and TRBJ1-1, is DTGVSQNPRHKITKRGQNVTFRCDPISEHNRLYWYRQTLGQGPEFLTYFQNEAQLEKSRLLSDRFSAERPKGSFSTLEIQRTEQGDSAMYLCASSRGQLNTEAFFGQGTRLTVV.

The chain combines TRBV3-1 (or the pseudogene TRBV3-2) with TRBJ2-7; D is unresolved. The germline CDR1 and CDR2 sequences are LGHDT and YNNKEL (reference sequence). Trimming removed 1 base from V and 3 bases from J, with 7 bases in between. The CDR3 is 13 amino acids. The CDR3, as DNA: TGTGCCAGCAGCCAAGGGTTTTACTACGAGCAGTACTTC. Residues: CASSQGFYYEQYF.

CDR3 sequence: CASSFGGGQETQYF. The CDR3 coding sequence is TGTGCCAGCAGCTTCGGGGGAGGCCAAGAGACCCAGTACTTC. The chain is built from TRBV7-3 and TRBJ2-5; D might be TRBD2 (6 bases). The CDR3 has 14 amino acids. The germline gives CDR1 SGHTA, CDR2 FQGTGA. V was shortened by 3 bases and J by 1 base, with 9 bases between the two germline ends.

This clone showed up just once. The chain employs TRBV6-5 and TRBJ2-7; 11 bases fit TRBD1. Germline CDR1 is MNHEY and CDR2 is SVGAGI. The J segment lost 4 bases and the V segment lost 6 bases, leaving 8 bases of the junction unmatched. CDR3 length: 15 amino acids. CDR3 region: CASRPNRDRGYEQYF. The CDR3 region has the DNA TGTGCCAGCAGGCCAAACCGGGACAGGGGGTACGAGCAGTACTTC.

The genes are TRBV30 and TRBJ1-1; no clear D gene. CDR1 and CDR2 (germline): GTSNPN, SVGIG (reference sequence). CDR3 length: 11 amino acids. The germline V and J ends were trimmed by 1 base and 6 bases, with 6 bases remaining between them. The CDR3 loop reads CAWSGVSEAFF. The CDR3 DNA reads as TGTGCCTGGAGTGGGGTCTCTGAAGCTTTCTTT.

V and J are TRBV6-1 and TRBJ1-2, with 7 positions matching TRBD1. Germline assignment: CDR1 MNHNS and CDR2 SASEGT. With V trimmed by 5 bases and J by 2 bases, 5 bases remained unmatched. This CDR3 has 14 residues. The CDR3 bases are TGTGCCAGCAGTCCCCGGACAGGCAACTATGGCTACACCTTC. It codes for CASSPRTGNYGYTF.

The genes are TRBV30 and TRBJ2-1; TRBD2 might be the D (7 bases). The CDR3 is 18 amino acids. Deletions cut 2 bases from V and 0 bases from J, with 20 bases between. Germline CDR1 and CDR2: GTSNPN and SVGIG (reference sequence). The CDR3 loop is CAWSRGLAALSSYNEQFF. CDR3 nucleotides: TGTGCCTGGAGTCGGGGGCTAGCGGCCTTGAGCTCCTACAATGAGCAGTTCTTC. Variable domain in full (rest from reference TRBV30 and TRBJ2-1): SQTIHQWPATLVQPVGSPLSLECTVEGTSNPNLYWYRQAAGRGLQLLFYSVGIGQISSEVPQNLSASRPQDRQFILSSKKLLLSDSGFYLCAWSRGLAALSSYNEQFFGPGTRLTVL.

This chain connects TRBV11-2 to TRBJ1-3, with D unclear. The CDR3 has 14 residues. Per the germline V gene, CDR1 is SGHAT and CDR2 is FQNNGV. V was clipped by 5 bases and J by 1 base, with 9 bases between them. The CDR3 reads CASSRPGSGNTIYF. The CDR3 bases are TGTGCCAGCAGCCGCCCCGGGTCTGGAAACACCATATATTTT. Full variable domain (outside the CDR3, taken from reference TRBV11-2 and TRBJ1-3): EAGVAQSPRYKIIEKRQSVAFWCNPISGHATLYWYQQILGQGPKLLIQFQNNGVVDDSQLPKDRFSAERLKGVDSTLKIQPAKLEDSAVYLCASSRPGSGNTIYFGEGSWLTVV.

This chain uses TRBV2 with TRBJ1-1, with D maybe TRBD1 (5 bases). CDR3 length: 13 residues. Germline V gene data show CDR1 as SNHLY and CDR2 as FYNNEI. Trimming removed 6 bases from V and 10 bases from J, with 18 bases in between. The DNA for the CDR3 is TGTGCCAGCAGGATAACAGGTGCTCGGGGAGCTTTCTTT. The encoded protein is CASRITGARGAFF.

The chain carries TRBV6-4 and TRBJ2-2, with D perhaps matching TRBD1 (6 bases). V was cut by 6 bases and J by 7 bases, with 9 bases left in between. CDR3 length: 12 amino acids. CDR1 is MRHNA and CDR2 is SNTAGT in the germline V gene. In DNA form, the CDR3 reads TGTGCCAGCAGACAGGGCGACGGGGAGCTGTTTTTT. Translating it yields CASRQGDGELFF.

The chain recombines TRBV4-2 with TRBJ2-3, with a possible D match to TRBD2 (5 bases). The CDR3 is 14 residues long. Trimming took off 2 bases at V and 1 base at J, with 7 bases between the two ends. Germline CDR1 and CDR2: LGHNA and YNFKEQ. The CDR3: CASSQRTGTDTQYF. CDR3 DNA: TGTGCCAGCAGCCAACGGACTGGCACAGATACGCAGTATTTT.

V gene TRBV6-5 combines with J gene TRBJ1-1, with D possibly TRBD1 on 5 matching bases. V was clipped by 0 bases and J by 0 bases, with 11 bases between them. The CDR3 extends over 16 amino acids. Germline values: CDR1 MNHEY, CDR2 SVGAGI. As DNA, the CDR3 is TGTGCCAGCAGTTACTCAGGGACTGGGGTGAACACTGAAGCTTTCTTT. It codes for CASSYSGTGVNTEAFF.

The chain recombines TRBV7-9 with TRBJ2-5; D is uncertain. The V and J ends lost 4 bases and 5 bases respectively, with 8 bases between them. This CDR3 contains 12 residues. Per germline, CDR1 SEHNR and CDR2 FQNEAQ (reference sequence). Here the CDR3 DNA reads TGTGCCAGCAGCTGGGATTTGGAGACCCAGTACTTC. Translation gives CASSWDLETQYF.

This chain connects TRBV30 to TRBJ2-5; 9 positions match TRBD2. Germline V lookup: CDR1 GTSNPN, CDR2 SVGIG (reference sequence). Trimming cost V 3 bases and J 3 bases; bases outside gene matches: 2. The CDR3 extends over 13 amino acids. CDR3 nucleotide sequence: TGTGCCTGGAGCCGACTAGCGGAAGAGACCCAGTACTTC. Translating it yields CAWSRLAEETQYF.

The chain has TRBV6-6 and TRBJ2-3, with 9 bases that match TRBD2. The ends lost 2 bases at V and 2 bases at J; junction bases unmatched: 5. The CDR3 has 16 amino acids. From germline, CDR1 is MNHNY and CDR2 SVGAGI (reference sequence). This chain's CDR3 is CASSYTGLANTDTQYF. The CDR3 DNA follows: TGTGCCAGCAGTTACACCGGACTAGCGAACACAGATACGCAGTATTTT.

The chain is built from TRBV6-1 and TRBJ2-7, with 9 bases lining up with TRBD2. Germline lookup yields CDR1 MNHNS and CDR2 SASEGT. V trimming: 3 bases; J trimming: 4 bases; junction bases outside the gene matches: 7. CDR3 length equals 15 residues. In DNA form, the CDR3 reads TGTGCCAGCAGTGATCCGAGGACTAGCGAGTACGAGCAGTACTTC. This encodes CASSDPRTSEYEQYF.